These T cell receptor beta chains were read from a single sample in a study of regulatory T cells in long-lasting Graves disease. TCRdb itself ran the multiplex PCR reads through MiXCR, one entry per CDR3 protein. The sample comprises approximately 470,000 distinct CDR3 sequences, under 20% of which are singletons, and 9% to 15% rests with the top ten. These records were also assigned to another study, of T cells in Graves' hyperthyroidism and ophthalmopathy.

The sequencing used peripheral blood mononuclear cells (PBMCs), collected at new diagnosis, from a patient treated with antithyroid drugs. The receptors shown here come from a man in his forties with Graves disease. The CDR3 runs from the conserved cysteine through the conserved F or W. The D gene is left open where the match is weak. The size of a clone is reported for some rows only, either as once, few or many, or as a class for expanded clones.

clone size: few; J gene: TRBJ2-6; V gene: TRBV30; D gene: TRBD2; CDR3 protein: CAWSAPGTTGANVLTF; CDR3 DNA: TGTGCCTGGAGTGCCCCTGGGACTACTGGGGCCAACGTCCTGACTTTC
clone size: many; J gene: TRBJ2-7; V gene: TRBV28; D gene: -; CDR3 protein: CASSVLSLEQYF; CDR3 DNA: TGTGCCAGCAGTGTATTGAGTCTCGAGCAGTACTTC
clone size: -; J gene: TRBJ2-7; V gene: TRBV7-6; D gene: -; CDR3 protein: CVQRVEQYF; CDR3 DNA: TGTGTTCAGCGGGTCGAGCAGTACTTC
clone size: many; J gene: TRBJ2-4; V gene: TRBV11-2; D gene: TRBD2; CDR3 protein: CASSLGQLAELAKNIQYF; CDR3 DNA: TGTGCCAGCAGCTTAGGCCAACTAGCGGAGTTAGCCAAAAACATTCAGTACTTC
clone size: -; J gene: TRBJ2-4; V gene: TRBV9; D gene: -; CDR3 protein: CASSPITGGSTNIQYF; CDR3 DNA: TGTGCCAGCAGCCCAATCACGGGGGGCAGTACGAACATTCAGTACTTC
clone size: many; J gene: TRBJ2-1; V gene: TRBV12-5; D gene: -; CDR3 protein: CASGKDQGRQFF; CDR3 DNA: TGTGCTAGTGGCAAGGACCAGGGGCGGCAGTTCTTC
clone size: many; J gene: TRBJ2-3; V gene: TRBV6-2/TRBV6-3; D gene: TRBD2; CDR3 protein: CASSESGTSGKYSDTQYF; CDR3 DNA: TGTGCCAGCAGTGAATCCGGGACTAGCGGGAAGTACTCAGATACGCAGTATTTT
clone size: few; J gene: TRBJ2-1; V gene: TRBV29-1; D gene: -; CDR3 protein: CSVDSKNEQFF; CDR3 DNA: TGCAGCGTTGACAGCAAGAATGAGCAGTTCTTC
clone size: many; J gene: TRBJ2-4; V gene: TRBV3-1; D gene: -; CDR3 protein: CASSQDVDSIQYF; CDR3 DNA: TGTGCCAGCAGCCAAGATGTGGACAGTATTCAGTACTTC
clone size: few; J gene: TRBJ2-5; V gene: TRBV10-2; D gene: -; CDR3 protein: CASSESPTQYF; CDR3 DNA: TGCGCCAGCAGTGAGTCCCCCACCCAGTACTTC
clone size: many; J gene: TRBJ2-1; V gene: TRBV30; D gene: -; CDR3 protein: CAWSVNTYNEQFF; CDR3 DNA: TGTGCCTGGAGTGTAAACACCTACAATGAGCAGTTCTTC
clone size: many; J gene: TRBJ2-7; V gene: TRBV7-6; D gene: -; CDR3 protein: CASSSPRGLYKEQYF; CDR3 DNA: TGTGCCAGCAGCAGCCCTAGGGGACTTTACAAAGAGCAGTACTTC
clone size: -; J gene: TRBJ1-2; V gene: TRBV25-1; D gene: -; CDR3 protein: CASRTGPPNYGYTF; CDR3 DNA: TGTGCCAGCAGGACGGGACCTCCTAACTATGGCTACACCTTC
clone size: many; J gene: TRBJ2-1; V gene: TRBV11-1; D gene: TRBD1; CDR3 protein: CASSPRDRGHNEQFF; CDR3 DNA: TGTGCCAGCAGCCCCCGGGACAGGGGGCACAATGAGCAGTTCTTC
clone size: -; J gene: TRBJ2-2; V gene: TRBV7-7; D gene: -; CDR3 protein: CASSWGLGALGTGELFF; CDR3 DNA: TGTGCTAGCAGCTGGGGCCTCGGGGCACTTGGCACCGGGGAGCTGTTTTTT
clone size: many; J gene: TRBJ1-4; V gene: TRBV12-3/TRBV12-4; D gene: TRBD1; CDR3 protein: CASSPTGGLSKLFF; CDR3 DNA: TGTGCCAGCAGTCCGACAGGGGGGTTGTCGAAACTGTTTTTT
clone size: many; J gene: TRBJ2-1; V gene: TRBV20-1; D gene: TRBD2; CDR3 protein: CSGAGGPNEQFF; CDR3 DNA: TGCAGTGGAGCGGGAGGACCCAATGAGCAGTTCTTC
clone size: few; J gene: TRBJ1-2; V gene: TRBV10-3; D gene: -; CDR3 protein: CAISEDGLGGYTF; CDR3 DNA: TGTGCCATCAGTGAGGACGGACTAGGGGGCTACACCTTC
clone size: many; J gene: TRBJ2-2; V gene: TRBV20-1; D gene: TRBD2; CDR3 protein: CSARDLTGGQDGELFF; CDR3 DNA: TGCAGTGCTAGAGATCTTACGGGAGGGCAAGACGGGGAGCTGTTTTTT
clone size: -; J gene: TRBJ2-1; V gene: TRBV6-1; D gene: TRBD1; CDR3 protein: CASSPGQLNEQFF; CDR3 DNA: TGTGCCAGCAGTCCGGGACAGCTCAATGAGCAGTTCTTC
clone size: many; J gene: TRBJ2-3; V gene: TRBV7-3; D gene: -; CDR3 protein: CASSLGTPTDTQYF; CDR3 DNA: TGTGCCAGCAGCTTGGGGACTCCCACAGATACGCAGTATTTT
clone size: few; J gene: TRBJ2-7; V gene: TRBV30; D gene: TRBD1; CDR3 protein: CAWSVPRQGQYEQYF; CDR3 DNA: TGTGCCTGGAGTGTCCCCAGACAGGGTCAATACGAGCAGTACTTC
clone size: few; J gene: TRBJ2-7; V gene: TRBV12-3/TRBV12-4; D gene: -; CDR3 protein: CASSFEGGGEQYF; CDR3 DNA: TGTGCCAGCAGTTTCGAGGGAGGCGGCGAGCAGTACTTC
clone size: few; J gene: TRBJ1-1; V gene: TRBV7-3; D gene: -; CDR3 protein: CASRPGTGNTEAFF; CDR3 DNA: TGTGCCAGCAGACCCGGGACGGGTAACACTGAAGCTTTCTTT
clone size: many; J gene: TRBJ2-7; V gene: TRBV28; D gene: -; CDR3 protein: CASSPDRLNTYEQYF; CDR3 DNA: TGTGCCAGCAGTCCAGACAGACTGAACACCTACGAGCAGTACTTC
clone size: many; J gene: TRBJ2-5; V gene: TRBV15; D gene: -; CDR3 protein: CATSRDWGNQETQYF; CDR3 DNA: TGTGCCACCAGCAGAGATTGGGGTAACCAAGAGACCCAGTACTTC
clone size: many; J gene: TRBJ2-2; V gene: TRBV2; D gene: -; CDR3 protein: CASSEWGRRAGELFF; CDR3 DNA: TGTGCCAGCAGTGAATGGGGGAGACGGGCCGGGGAGCTGTTTTTT
clone size: few; J gene: TRBJ2-5; V gene: TRBV29-1; D gene: TRBD1; CDR3 protein: CSVVARGQETQYF; CDR3 DNA: TGCAGCGTTGTGGCCAGGGGGCAAGAGACCCAGTACTTC
clone size: -; J gene: TRBJ1-4; V gene: TRBV5-1; D gene: TRBD1; CDR3 protein: CASSPDRGGSGEKLFF; CDR3 DNA: TGCGCCAGCAGCCCGGACAGGGGAGGATCGGGTGAAAAACTGTTTTTT
clone size: many; J gene: TRBJ2-2; V gene: TRBV6-5; D gene: -; CDR3 protein: CASSYSGRSNTGELFF; CDR3 DNA: TGTGCCAGCAGTTACTCCGGCAGGTCGAACACCGGGGAGCTGTTTTTT
clone size: few; J gene: TRBJ2-2; V gene: TRBV19; D gene: -; CDR3 protein: CASSIGANTGELFF; CDR3 DNA: TGTGCCAGTAGTATAGGGGCGAACACCGGGGAGCTGTTTTTT
clone size: many; J gene: TRBJ2-7; V gene: TRBV6-5; D gene: TRBD1; CDR3 protein: CASSYDGQGAQEQYF; CDR3 DNA: TGTGCCAGCAGTTATGACGGACAGGGGGCGCAAGAGCAGTACTTC
clone size: many; J gene: TRBJ1-1; V gene: TRBV30; D gene: -; CDR3 protein: CALAPGPGVNTEAFF; CDR3 DNA: TGTGCCTTAGCTCCGGGGCCAGGGGTGAACACTGAAGCTTTCTTT
clone size: -; J gene: TRBJ2-5; V gene: TRBV4-2; D gene: -; CDR3 protein: CASSLGEQETQYF; CDR3 DNA: TGTGCCAGCAGCCTTGGCGAACAAGAGACCCAGTACTTC
clone size: many; J gene: TRBJ2-1; V gene: TRBV30; D gene: TRBD2; CDR3 protein: CASATGTMQFF; CDR3 DNA: TGTGCCAGTGCGACCGGGACTATGCAGTTCTTC
clone size: many; J gene: TRBJ2-1; V gene: TRBV18; D gene: TRBD2; CDR3 protein: CASSRLAGGVGNEQFF; CDR3 DNA: TGTGCCAGCTCACGACTAGCGGGAGGGGTAGGCAATGAGCAGTTCTTC
clone size: few; J gene: TRBJ2-1; V gene: TRBV19; D gene: -; CDR3 protein: CASSISEGVYNEQFF; CDR3 DNA: TGTGCCAGTAGTATCTCGGAAGGGGTCTACAATGAGCAGTTCTTC
clone size: -; J gene: TRBJ1-2; V gene: TRBV20-1; D gene: -; CDR3 protein: CSARDRRGEDGYTF; CDR3 DNA: TGCAGTGCTAGAGATAGGAGGGGGGAGGATGGCTACACCTTC
clone size: few; J gene: TRBJ2-7; V gene: TRBV20-1; D gene: TRBD2; CDR3 protein: CSAGTSARSYEQYF; CDR3 DNA: TGCAGTGCTGGTACTAGCGCCAGAAGCTACGAGCAGTACTTC
clone size: -; J gene: TRBJ1-5; V gene: TRBV7-9; D gene: -; CDR3 protein: CASSTQLGQPQHF; CDR3 DNA: TGTGCCAGCAGCACCCAACTGGGGCAGCCCCAGCATTTT
clone size: many; J gene: TRBJ2-7; V gene: TRBV28; D gene: TRBD2; CDR3 protein: CASSPQEGTSGNYEQYF; CDR3 DNA: TGTGCCAGCAGTCCTCAGGAGGGGACTAGCGGGAACTACGAGCAGTACTTC
clone size: -; J gene: TRBJ1-2; V gene: TRBV28; D gene: TRBD1; CDR3 protein: CASSPGQGWDGYTF; CDR3 DNA: TGTGCCAGCAGTCCGGGACAGGGCTGGGATGGCTACACCTTC
clone size: many; J gene: TRBJ2-2; V gene: TRBV20-1; D gene: TRBD2; CDR3 protein: CSAIPAGLNTGELFF; CDR3 DNA: TGCAGTGCTATCCCAGCGGGACTTAACACCGGGGAGCTGTTTTTT